This T cell receptor beta chain stems from a study of T cells in Graves' hyperthyroidism and ophthalmopathy. Trimming cost V 4 bases and J 3 bases, with 13 bases left between them. CDR1 is LGHDT, CDR2 YNNKEL, per germline (reference sequence). CDR3 length: 15 residues. There were TCR beta CDR3 regions amplified from RNA transcripts. Primed by the HTBI set, a first-round RT-PCR was run on the TCR CDR3. MiXCR, applied by TCRdb to the multiplex PCR reads, yields one record per CDR3 protein. The sample consists of under 750,000 distinct CDR3 sequences, about 19% of them appearing once. The patients, who ranged from 18 to 65 in age, presented with newly diagnosed hyperthyroidism lasting under 2 months. Any patient presenting with uncontrolled infection, other autoimmune disease, pregnancy or lactation was left out. This clonotype has a count of ten or more.

The chain carries TRBV3-1 and TRBJ2-1; D may correspond to TRBD1 or TRBD2 (5 bases each). This clonotype was sampled from a woman in her fifties or sixties with Graves' hyperthyroidism that later progressed to Graves' ophthalmopathy. Sequencing was done on a sample of blood. The chain's CDR3 is CASSPGTLNYNEQFF. CDR3 DNA: TGTGCCAGCAGCCCCGGGACCCTAAACTACAATGAGCAGTTCTTC.